The 29 T cell receptor beta chains given below trace back to one sample, sequenced in a study of T and B cells in COVID-19 patients. TRB was amplified from approximately 250-480 ng of blood genomic DNA. BIOMED2 TRB-A/B primer pools were used in multiplex TRB PCR. TCRdb reprocessed the multiplex PCR reads via MiXCR and lists one record per CDR3 protein. This table has 15,000 to 20,000 distinct CDR3 sequences, about 36% appearing once. The source material was blood. All receptors derive from a human donor with active COVID-19.

The V gene is TRBV5-4, the J gene TRBJ1-6, with unresolved D. V was cut by 6 bases and J by 6 bases, with 13 bases left in between. The germline V gene encodes CDR1 SGHNT and CDR2 YYREEE (reference sequence). CDR3 length equals 14 residues. Written as DNA, the CDR3 is TGTGCCAGCAAACAATCCGTCTCTAATTCACCCCTCCACTTT. This encodes CASKQSVSNSPLHF.

J is TRBJ2-5 and V is TRBV10-3; D remains unclear. Germline CDR1 and CDR2: ENHRY and SYGVKD. The CDR3 consists of 16 residues. The V end was cut by 6 bases, the J end by 1 base, with 18 bases between. For the CDR3, the DNA is TGTGCCATCAGCTTTACCGGGTCAGGTGCCCAAGAGACCCAGTACTTC. It yields the protein CAISFTGSGAQETQYF.

The CDR3 DNA reads as TGTGCCAGCAGCGCCGGGGGGCAAGGCTACACCTTC. Protein product: CASSAGGQGYTF. The chain carries TRBV6-5 and TRBJ1-2, with TRBD1 as a possible D gene (6 bases). The CDR3 totals 12 residues. The ends were cut back, 6 bases at V and 8 bases at J, with 13 bases in the middle. Germline lookup yields CDR1 MNHEY and CDR2 SVGAGI.

The chain is built from TRBV10-3 and TRBJ1-4; D not certain. From germline, CDR1 is ENHRY and CDR2 SYGVKD. Trimming shortened V by 7 bases and J by 0 bases, and 6 bases separated the two germline ends. This CDR3 is 13 amino acids long. The CDR3 DNA is TGTGCCATCATCCGGTCAACTAATGAAAAACTGTTTTTT. Its translation: CAIIRSTNEKLFF.

This clonotype has only a few counts. The chain is built from TRBV18 and TRBJ1-2; 8 positions agree with TRBD1. The germline gives CDR1 KGHSH, CDR2 LQKENI. With 2 bases clipped from V and 4 bases from J, the junction kept 6 bases outside the gene matches. CDR3 length equals 15 residues. Here the CDR3 reads CASSPGTGQFYGYTF. DNA of the CDR3: TGTGCCAGCTCACCAGGGACAGGCCAATTCTATGGCTACACCTTC.

Notes on this clonotype: A much larger clone differs by one base, so this may be a read error. The chain employs TRBV19 and TRBJ2-2, with D possibly TRBD1 on 6 matching bases. The CDR3 runs 16 residues. The germline CDR1 and CDR2 sequences are LNHDA and SQIVND (reference sequence). CDR3 DNA: TGTTCCAGTAGACCTACTCCGGGACAATCCACCGGGGAGCTGTTTTTT. Its translation: CSSRPTPGQSTGELFF.

The rearrangement links TRBV6-4 to TRBJ2-3; TRBD2 aligns across 10 bases. The CDR3 has 16 amino acids. Trimming cost V 4 bases and J 2 bases; bases outside gene matches: 6. From germline, CDR1 is MRHNA and CDR2 SNTAGT. CDR3 residues: CASSALAGGTTDTQYF. DNA for the CDR3: TGTGCCAGCAGTGCCTTAGCGGGGGGAACCACAGATACGCAGTATTTT.

This clonotype has more than one count but fewer than ten. The chain joins TRBV7-6 to TRBJ1-5, with D unclear. V shed 5 bases and J shed 6 bases, with 14 bases lying between them. Looked up from germline, CDR1 is SGHVS and CDR2 is FNYEAQ. The CDR3 is 14 residues long. The CDR3 region has the DNA TGTGCCAGCAGCCCCGTGAGGGATGGTCAGCCCCAGCATTTT. This encodes CASSPVRDGQPQHF.

Relative to its sample, this clonotype is medium-sized. V gene TRBV6-5 combines with J gene TRBJ2-1; TRBD1 agrees at 7 bases. Per germline, CDR1 MNHEY and CDR2 SVGAGI. Trimming cost V 1 base and J 7 bases; bases outside gene matches: 4. CDR3 length: 14 amino acids. DNA for the CDR3: TGTGCCAGCAGTTACTGGTCAGGGGGTAATGAGCAGTTCTTC. Amino acids: CASSYWSGGNEQFF.

This clonotype showed up just a few times. V gene TRBV7-2 combines with J gene TRBJ1-6; no clear D gene. The germline V gene has CDR1 SGHTA and CDR2 FQGNSA. V was cut by 5 bases and J by 4 bases, with 9 bases left in between. This CDR3 is built from 14 residues. CDR3: CASSPPSYNSPLHF. The CDR3 bases are TGTGCCAGCAGCCCCCCGTCTTATAATTCACCCCTCCACTTT.

As regards this clonotype: Its ends do not fully match the called genes, so a read error is possible. The chain couples TRBV19 to TRBJ1-2; no reliable D call. Germline CDR1 reads LNHDA; CDR2 reads SQIVND (reference sequence). The CDR3 spans 12 residues. CDR3 nucleotide sequence: TGTGCCAGTAGTATAACTAACTGTGGCTACACCTTC. This encodes CASSITNCGYTF.

The chain is built from TRBV19 and TRBJ1-1, with 11 bases lining up with TRBD1. The J segment lost 7 bases and the V segment lost 5 bases, leaving 12 bases of the junction unmatched. The CDR3 extends over 16 amino acids. From germline, CDR1 is LNHDA and CDR2 SQIVND (reference sequence). The CDR3, as DNA: TGTGCCAGTAGTTTTGGGACAGGGGGGGTTACCAATGAAGCTTTCTTT. Protein sequence: CASSFGTGGVTNEAFF. Complete variable domain (other parts from reference TRBV19 and TRBJ1-1): DGGITQSPKYLFRKEGQNVTLSCEQNLNHDAMYWYRQDPGQGLRLIYYSQIVNDFQKGDIAEGYSVSREKKESFPLTVTSAQKNPTAFYLCASSFGTGGVTNEAFFGQGTRLTVV.

The chain has TRBV10-3 and TRBJ1-1; the match to TRBD1 covers 7 bases. Trimming removed 5 bases from V and 4 bases from J; junction bases left unmatched: 1. CDR1 is ENHRY and CDR2 is SYGVKD in the germline V gene. This CDR3 region has 12 residues. The CDR3, as DNA: TGTGCCATCAGTTCAGGGGGCACTGAAGCTTTCTTT. It encodes CAISSGGTEAFF.

The V and J genes are TRBV15 and TRBJ2-1; 7 bases align to TRBD1. The J segment lost 6 bases and the V segment lost 5 bases, leaving 13 bases of the junction unmatched. The V gene's germline CDR1 is LNHNV and CDR2 YYDKDF (reference sequence). CDR3 length: 16 amino acids. CDR3 sequence (DNA): TGTGCCACCAGCCCCATAGTAGCGAGGGGGCCCAATGAGCAGTTCTTC. Protein sequence: CATSPIVARGPNEQFF.

Ten or more counts support this clonotype. The rearrangement uses TRBV6-5 and TRBJ2-5; a weak D match, TRBD2 (7 bases). Trimming left V 6 bases short and J 7 bases short, with 21 bases between. The CDR3 runs 15 residues. From germline, CDR1 is MNHEY and CDR2 SVGAGI. CDR3 sequence (DNA): TGTGCCAGCAGGGATCCTTCCAGGCGGGGGCGGACCCAGTACTTC. Translating gives CASRDPSRRGRTQYF.

This clonotype was picked up a small number of times. At one end, the junction sequence differs from germline, possibly due to a read error. The V call is TRBV6-5, the J call TRBJ2-2; 7 bases line up with TRBD1. Germline CDR1 reads MNHEY; CDR2 reads SVGAGI. The CDR3 extends over 16 amino acids. CDR3 nucleotide sequence: TGTGCCAGCAGTTACTCATGGGACAGCCCCACCCGGGAGCTGTTTTTT. Translated, it gives CASSYSWDSPTRELFF.

This clonotype occurred a few times. V usage is TRBV7-6 and J usage is TRBJ2-5; 13 bases are shared with TRBD2. The CDR3 runs 15 residues. The ends lost 10 bases at V and 2 bases at J; junction bases unmatched: 7. Germline CDR1 is SGHVS and CDR2 is FNYEAQ. The CDR3 is CATMGLAGKQETQYF. The CDR3 DNA sequence: TGTGCCACCATGGGACTAGCGGGGAAACAAGAGACCCAGTACTTC.

This clonotype has at least ten counts. The chain joins TRBV6-2 or TRBV6-3 to TRBJ2-2; D unclear. Deletions cut 2 bases from V and 1 base from J, with 8 bases between. Germline V lookup: CDR1 MNHEY, CDR2 SVGEGT. This CDR3 is 15 amino acids long. DNA of the CDR3: TGTGCCAGCAGTTACAGGGCCTTGAACACCGGGGAGCTGTTTTTT. This codes for CASSYRALNTGELFF.

This chain connects TRBV20-1 to TRBJ1-2; no clear D. V dropped 3 bases and J dropped 1 base, with 6 bases sitting between them. This CDR3 spans 12 amino acids. Germline assignment: CDR1 DFQATT and CDR2 SNEGSKA (reference sequence). In DNA, the CDR3 is TGCAGTGCTAGGACGGGTAACTATGGCTACACCTTC. Translating gives CSARTGNYGYTF.

This clonotype qualifies as medium-sized. The rearrangement joins TRBV19 to TRBJ1-2; D remains unclear. Germline-derived CDR1 and CDR2 are LNHDA and SQIVND (reference sequence). The CDR3 sequence is 13 residues long. Trimming took 6 bases from V and 5 from J, leaving 13 bases between them. The CDR3 loop is CASSLQDGYGYTF. The CDR3 DNA reads TGTGCCAGTAGCCTCCAAGACGGGTATGGCTACACCTTC.

The chain is built from TRBV27 and TRBJ1-2; perhaps TRBD1 as D (5 bases). The V end was cut by 6 bases, the J end by 1 base, with 21 bases between. Germline-derived CDR1 and CDR2 are MNHEY and SMNVEV (reference sequence). The CDR3 runs 17 residues. In nucleotides, the CDR3 is TGTGCCAGCAGATCTACGACAGTCCCGAACGTTAACTATGGCTACACCTTC. Its protein product is CASRSTTVPNVNYGYTF.

This chain uses TRBV12-3 or TRBV12-4 with TRBJ2-3, with a tentative D call TRBD1 (6 bases). Trimming took 3 bases from V and 5 from J, leaving 18 bases between them. This CDR3 has 16 residues. The DNA of the CDR3 is TGTGCCAGCAGTTTGAGGGCTACACAGGGAAGAGATACGCAGTATTTT. Its protein is CASSLRATQGRDTQYF.

V usage is TRBV15 and J usage is TRBJ1-1; 9 bases fit TRBD1. V dropped 2 bases and J dropped 12; count of bases not matched to a gene: 10. Germline CDR1 reads LNHNV; CDR2 reads YYDKDF (reference sequence). The CDR3 length is 14 residues. The CDR3, as DNA: TGTGCCACCAGCAGATCAGGACAGGGGAATACTACTTTCTTT. Encoded protein: CATSRSGQGNTTFF.

The chain combines TRBV19 with TRBJ2-7; TRBD2 matches 7 bases. Trimming removed 6 bases from V and 0 bases from J; junction bases left unmatched: 5. This CDR3 has 14 residues. Germline CDR1 is LNHDA and CDR2 is SQIVND (reference sequence). The CDR3 DNA is TGTGCCAGTAGCCTCGGGGGGAGCTCCTACGAGCAGTACGTC. Its protein product is CASSLGGSSYEQYV.

This clonotype has just a few counts. The CDR3 sequence: CASEARPSGTEAFF. Here the CDR3 DNA reads TGTGCCAGCGAAGCAAGACCTTCGGGGACTGAAGCTTTCTTT. V usage is TRBV18 and J usage is TRBJ1-1; D uncertain. This CDR3 has 14 residues. The V and J ends lost 8 bases and 5 bases respectively, with 18 bases between them. CDR1 and CDR2 (germline): KGHSH, LQKENI.

This chain links TRBV6-5 with TRBJ1-2, with D unclear. The V end lost 0 bases, the J end lost 7 bases, and 9 bases lay between the germline ends. CDR3 length: 13 residues. Germline lookup yields CDR1 MNHEY and CDR2 SVGAGI. CDR3 loop: CASSYSSSGGYTF. The DNA of the CDR3 is TGTGCCAGCAGTTACTCATCGAGTGGTGGCTACACCTTC.

This clonotype was counted between two and nine times. The rearrangement links TRBV6-1 to TRBJ1-4; D perhaps matches TRBD1 (6 bases). Germline lookup yields CDR1 MNHNS and CDR2 SASEGT. V lost 0 bases, J lost 14 bases, and 16 bases lay in between. The CDR3 covers 14 residues. As DNA, the CDR3 is TGTGCCAGCAGTGAAGCGCTTCTTGGGGGGCGGCTGTTTTTT. It is translated as CASSEALLGGRLFF.

As concerns this clonotype: One end of the junction varies from germline; a read error may be responsible. The chain is built from TRBV6-5 and TRBJ1-3; D gene ambiguous. Germline assignment: CDR1 MNHEY and CDR2 SVGAGI. This CDR3 region has 15 residues. Here the CDR3 DNA reads TGTACCAGCAGTTACAGCCCCCCGACAGGAAACACCATATATTTT. This codes for CTSSYSPPTGNTIYF.

This clonotype was seen a handful of times. CDR3 protein: CAWSPGTAGNTIYF. CDR3 DNA sequence: TGTGCCTGGAGTCCTGGGACAGCTGGAAACACCATATATTTT. This chain links TRBV30 with TRBJ1-3, with TRBD1 matching over 7 bases. Trimming at V came to 2 bases and at J to 2 bases, leaving 3 bases not matched to a gene. The CDR3 is made up of 14 amino acids. In germline, CDR1 is GTSNPN, CDR2 SVGIG (reference sequence).